This T cell receptor beta chain emerged from a study of T cell responses to AZD1222 COVID-19 vaccine. Study background: Pooling was applied to second doses at about 4 or about 12 weeks. The study's findings and limits: Among the donors, most were white British and more were female, and clonal diversity was possibly underestimated.

Measured with immunoSEQ multiplex PCR; TCRdb has only the in-frame clones, and not every one. The table has some 130,000 clones, approximately 90% seen once; the top ten hold more than 20%. This clone was found once. The antigen remains unidentified. After removal of 2 bases from V and 5 bases from J, the junction contained 5 bases not matched to a gene. CDR3 length: 15 residues. The V gene's germline CDR1 is SGHDT and CDR2 YYEEEE. The chain is built from TRBV5-6 and TRBJ2-1; 9 nucleotides match TRBD1. The receptor's source is an adult in good health. The source was peripheral blood, collected on day 0 of AZD1222 vaccination. Here the CDR3 DNA reads TGTGCCAGCAGCTTTTCCGGACAGGGGAACAATGAGCAGTTCTTC. Encoded protein: CASSFSGQGNNEQFF. Supplemented by reference TRBV5-6 and TRBJ2-1, the full variable domain reads DAGVTQSPTHLIKTRGQQVTLRCSPKSGHDTVSWYQQALGQGPQFIFQYYEEEERQRGNFPDRFSGHQFPNYSSELNVNALLLGDSALYLCASSFSGQGNNEQFFGPGTRLTVL.